The clone carrying this T cell receptor beta chain was seen repeatedly, ten times or more. Antigen: not known. The sample belongs to a study of T cells in Graves' hyperthyroidism and ophthalmopathy. General observations from the study: Ophthalmopathy and stable hyperthyroidism were separated by a 13 V-J model.

Diagnoses were made from clinical symptoms, serum measures (thyroxine and TRAb), thyroid ultrasound and orbital computed tomography. Regions amplified from RNA transcripts were the TCR beta CDR3 regions. With the HTBI primer set, the TCR CDR3 went through a first round of RT-PCR. A single record per CDR3 protein comes from TCRdb applying MiXCR to the multiplex PCR reads. The sample has hundreds of thousands of distinct CDR3 sequences, approximately 24% seen once. The sample consisted of blood. The sequence was obtained from a woman in her 40s with Graves' ophthalmopathy.

The CDR3 DNA sequence: TGTGCCAGTAGTAGGGGCACGACTAACTATGGCTACACCTTC. This gives the protein CASSRGTTNYGYTF. This rearrangement joins TRBV19 to TRBJ1-2; perhaps TRBD1 as D (5 bases). Germline V gene lookup returns CDR1 LNHDA and CDR2 SQIVND (reference sequence). Trimming removed 4 bases from V and 0 bases from J, with 9 bases in between. The CDR3 is 14 residues long.